Each of the 31 T cell receptor beta chains below was sequenced from the same sample in a study of T-cell memory formation after mild COVID-19 (dated by TCRdb to the early 2020s). Library prep was done by 5' RACE. Sequencing used an Illumina NovaSeq 6000. The public reads were quality trimmed at Q25 with fastp and then assembled into clones with MiXCR by TCRdb, keeping productive beta chains. Entries that share a CDR3 protein sequence are merged under the most common genes and DNA. The sample table shows hundreds of thousands of distinct CDR3 sequences, and roughly 20% are seen once. Clones ranked in the top ten supply around 9.2% of the sample. The material sequenced was PBMCs or a T cell subset sorted from them (not recorded which). These TCRs come from an adult woman who had mild COVID-19 (a few samples of this study predate the infection). The sample titles of this study are shuffled in the database, so cell type and time point are left out; the donor was told from shared clones.

In this sample, this clonotype turned up a few times. This rearrangement joins TRBV20-1 to TRBJ2-5; 10 nucleotides align to TRBD1. J was trimmed by 7 bases and V by 6 bases; bases with no gene match: 5. The CDR3 runs to 12 residues. Germline CDR1 is DFQATT and CDR2 is SNEGSKA (reference sequence). CDR3 protein: CSADRGQGTQYF. CDR3 nucleotides: TGCAGTGCAGACAGGGGGCAGGGGACCCAGTACTTC.

V is TRBV5-4 and J is TRBJ2-7; 12 bases match TRBD1. The trim removed 3 bases at V and 0 bases at J, leaving 13 bases unmatched. This CDR3 has 19 residues. Germline CDR1 SGHNT, CDR2 YYREEE (reference sequence). The CDR3 spells CASSSTPRDRGPGSYEQYF. For the CDR3, the DNA is TGTGCCAGCAGCTCGACGCCCCGGGACAGGGGGCCGGGCTCCTACGAGCAGTACTTC.

This clonotype is a singleton in its sample. The V call is TRBV7-9, the J call TRBJ1-1, with 8 bases that match TRBD1. CDR3 length: 15 residues. The germline V gene has CDR1 SEHNR and CDR2 FQNEAQ (reference sequence). V lost 5 bases, J lost 7 bases, and 12 bases stayed unmatched. The DNA for the CDR3 is TGTGCCAGCAGCCCCCATGGGACAGGCGGATATGAAGCTTTCTTT. As protein: CASSPHGTGGYEAFF.

V gene TRBV10-3 combines with J gene TRBJ2-3; possible D gene TRBD2, 6 bases. The germline CDR1 and CDR2 sequences are ENHRY and SYGVKD. The V gene lost 4 bases and the J gene lost 4 bases, with 12 bases spanning the gap. CDR3 length: 14 residues. CDR3 nucleotide sequence: TGTGCCATCAGTGGGCCTACTAGCCCAGATACGCAGTATTTT. It specifies CAISGPTSPDTQYF.

The chain carries TRBV7-9 and TRBJ1-1, with 9 positions matching TRBD1. V gave up 3 bases and J gave up 1 base; unmatched junction bases: 6. CDR3 size: 16 residues. Germline V CDR1 and CDR2: SEHNR, FQNEAQ (reference sequence). CDR3 sequence: CASSFPGTGRNTEAFF. The CDR3 coding sequence is TGTGCCAGCAGCTTTCCCGGGACAGGGAGGAACACTGAAGCTTTCTTT.

This clonotype turned up a few times. The chain carries TRBV14 and TRBJ2-3; 7 bases align to TRBD1. CDR1 is SGHDN, CDR2 FVKESK, per germline. The CDR3 is 17 amino acids. V shed 1 base, J shed 4 bases, and the junction held 11 bases outside the gene matches. The CDR3, as DNA: TGTGCCAGCAGCCAAGCCGAACTCACAGGGGTTGCAGATACGCAGTATTTT. Translated, it gives CASSQAELTGVADTQYF.

The rearrangement uses TRBV29-1 and TRBJ2-5, with a tentative D call TRBD2 (7 bases). From germline, CDR1 is SQVTM and CDR2 ANQGSEA. The CDR3 extends over 16 amino acids. Trimming cost V 1 base and J 4 bases, with 19 bases left between them. For the CDR3, the DNA is TGCAGCGTTGAAGTCGGCGGGAGCTTAGGGGGAGAGACCCAGTACTTC. Its translation is CSVEVGGSLGGETQYF. The full variable domain, completed using reference TRBV29-1 and TRBJ2-5, is SAVISQKPSRDICQRGTSLTIQCQVDSQVTMMFWYRQQPGQSLTLIATANQGSEATYESGFVIDKFPISRPNLTFSTLTVSNMSPEDSSIYLCSVEVGGSLGGETQYFGPGTRLLVL.

This chain connects TRBV5-5 to TRBJ1-3, with D maybe TRBD1 (5 bases). The CDR3 totals 13 residues. V was pared by 3 bases and J by 7 bases, with 11 bases between. Germline lookup yields CDR1 SGHKS and CDR2 YYEKEE (reference sequence). The CDR3 here is CASSWDDGNTIYF. The CDR3 bases are TGTGCCAGCAGCTGGGACGACGGGAACACCATATATTTT.

This clonotype turned up a few times. The V gene is TRBV4-1, the J gene TRBJ2-1; 9 bases agree with TRBD2. This CDR3 comprises 15 residues. The germline CDR1 and CDR2 sequences are MGHRA and YSYEKL. V lost 4 bases and J lost 6; bases outside the gene matches: 7. The CDR3 nucleotides read TGCGCCAGCAGCCCTGCGGGGGGGTGGGGCAATGAGCAGTTCTTC. Residues: CASSPAGGWGNEQFF.

The CDR3 sequence: CASRTSGTVEQYF. CDR3 in DNA: TGTGCCAGCCGGACTAGCGGGACGGTCGAGCAGTACTTC. The chain links TRBV2 to TRBJ2-7; 12 positions agree with TRBD2. The junction had 5 bases not matched to a gene; V was cut back by 8 bases and J by 6 bases. Germline loops: CDR1 SNHLY, CDR2 FYNNEI. This CDR3 spans 13 amino acids.

The chain employs TRBV4-2 and TRBJ2-7; 11 bases are shared with TRBD1. The CDR3 is 16 residues long. The V gene's germline CDR1 is LGHNA and CDR2 YNFKEQ. The trim removed 4 bases at V and 5 bases at J, leaving 10 bases unmatched. The CDR3 protein is CASSPYPGQGDHEQYF. The CDR3 DNA follows: TGTGCCAGCAGCCCGTATCCGGGACAGGGGGACCACGAGCAGTACTTC.

This clonotype was observed a few times. The rearrangement links TRBV30 to TRBJ2-3; 13 bases are a match to TRBD2. CDR3 length: 15 amino acids. Germline V gene lookup returns CDR1 GTSNPN and CDR2 SVGIG (reference sequence). J lost 1 base, V lost 5 bases, and 3 bases had no gene match. The DNA for the CDR3 is TGTGCCTGGGCAGGACTAGCGGGGGGCACAGATACGCAGTATTTT. Its translation: CAWAGLAGGTDTQYF. The full variable domain, in which reference TRBV30 and TRBJ2-3 provide the parts outside the CDR3, is SQTIHQWPATLVQPVGSPLSLECTVEGTSNPNLYWYRQAAGRGLQLLFYSVGIGQISSEVPQNLSASRPQDRQFILSSKKLLLSDSGFYLCAWAGLAGGTDTQYFGPGTRLTVL.

The genes are TRBV7-9 and TRBJ2-7; D unresolved. Looked up from germline, CDR1 is SEHNR and CDR2 is FQNEAQ (reference sequence). V was cut by 7 bases and J by 3 bases, with 13 bases left in between. This CDR3 comprises 13 residues. CDR3 bases: TGTGCCAGCAACCGAGGAAATAGCTACGAGCAGTACTTC. Protein sequence: CASNRGNSYEQYF.

The chain is built from TRBV2 and TRBJ2-5; D is possibly TRBD2 (5 bases). V dropped 6 bases and J dropped 5 bases, with 19 bases sitting between them. There are 15 residues in the CDR3. Germline V gene sequence: CDR1 SNHLY, CDR2 FYNNEI. CDR3 loop: CASRREGVGPETQYF. CDR3 nucleotides: TGTGCCAGCAGGAGAGAGGGCGTAGGTCCGGAGACCCAGTACTTC. Based on the CDR3 plus reference TRBV2 and TRBJ2-5, the full variable domain is EPEVTQTPSHQVTQMGQEVILRCVPISNHLYFYWYRQILGQKVEFLVSFYNNEISEKSEIFDDQFSVERPDGSNFTLKIRSTKLEDSAMYFCASRREGVGPETQYFGPGTRLLVL.

This clonotype came up a few times. The chain has TRBV20-1 and TRBJ1-2; unclear D gene. Per the germline V gene, CDR1 is DFQATT and CDR2 is SNEGSKA (reference sequence). The CDR3 covers 14 residues. V lost 1 base and J lost 4, with 13 bases in between. In nucleotides, the CDR3 is TGCAGTGCTAGAGTGGACGGTCTACGCTATGGCTACACCTTC. It codes for CSARVDGLRYGYTF.

This chain links TRBV12-3 or TRBV12-4 with TRBJ1-1, with D unclear. Trimming took 6 bases from V and 10 from J, leaving 9 bases between them. The CDR3 loop spans 10 amino acids. This chain's CDR3 is CASSTLSAFF. The CDR3 nucleotides read TGTGCCAGCAGCACATTGTCAGCTTTCTTT.

This rearrangement joins TRBV4-2 to TRBJ1-1; 7 bases line up with TRBD1. V trimming: 1 base; J trimming: 3 bases; junction bases outside the gene matches: 8. Germline V gene lookup returns CDR1 LGHNA and CDR2 YNFKEQ. This CDR3 has 16 amino acids. Written as DNA, the CDR3 is TGTGCCAGCAGCCAAGGAGAGCTAGGGGGCTACACTGAAGCTTTCTTT. As protein: CASSQGELGGYTEAFF.

The V and J genes are TRBV25-1 and TRBJ1-1, with D hard to call. The germline gives CDR1 MGHDK, CDR2 SYGVNS. This CDR3 is built from 13 residues. With 5 bases removed from V and 2 bases from J, the gap between germline ends came to 9 bases. The CDR3 coding sequence is TGTGCCAGCAGTTTTGTTAGTAACACTGAAGCTTTCTTT. Protein product: CASSFVSNTEAFF.

In its sample, this clonotype was seen many times. The chain uses TRBV7-9 and TRBJ2-1, with TRBD2 matching over 11 bases. There are 15 residues in the CDR3. V dropped 3 bases and J dropped 8; count of bases not matched to a gene: 6. Germline V lookup: CDR1 SEHNR, CDR2 FQNEAQ (reference sequence). CDR3 residues: CASSFSGRANYEQFF. In DNA form, the CDR3 reads TGTGCCAGCAGCTTTAGCGGGAGGGCCAATTATGAGCAGTTCTTC.

The V and J genes are TRBV14 and TRBJ2-7, with TRBD2 matching 11 bases. The CDR3 has 16 residues. The junction had 4 bases not matched to a gene; V was cut back by 3 bases and J by 0 bases. The germline gives CDR1 SGHDN, CDR2 FVKESK. CDR3 bases: TGTGCCAGCAGCCATAATAGCGGGGGGGCCTCCTACGAGCAGTACTTC. This encodes CASSHNSGGASYEQYF.

This chain joins TRBV27 and TRBJ1-1, with a tentative D call TRBD1 (5 bases). Trimming cost V 2 bases and J 5 bases, with 12 bases left between them. Germline CDR1 is MNHEY and CDR2 is SMNVEV (reference sequence). The CDR3 sequence is 14 residues long. CDR3 amino acids: CASSLRGARTEAFF. The CDR3 DNA sequence: TGTGCCAGCAGTTTAAGGGGCGCACGAACTGAAGCTTTCTTT.

CDR3 sequence reads: CASSLRLASGNEQFF. The CDR3 DNA follows: TGTGCCAGCAGCTTAAGACTAGCCTCCGGGAATGAGCAGTTCTTC. This chain connects TRBV7-9 to TRBJ2-1, with 7 positions matching TRBD2. This CDR3 has 15 amino acids. Germline loops: CDR1 SEHNR, CDR2 FQNEAQ (reference sequence). The junction had 8 bases not matched to a gene; V was cut back by 2 bases and J by 7 bases.

This clonotype has more than one count but fewer than ten. This chain uses TRBV3-1 with TRBJ2-2; no clear D gene. The CDR3 spans 16 residues. Trimming stripped 1 base from V and 1 base from J, with 10 bases between. Germline lookup yields CDR1 LGHDT and CDR2 YNNKEL (reference sequence). Here the CDR3 DNA reads TGTGCCAGCAGCCAAGTTATGACCCTGAACACCGGGGAGCTGTTTTTT. This gives the protein CASSQVMTLNTGELFF.

This clonotype showed up just a few times. J is TRBJ2-7 and V is TRBV6-5, with 9 positions matching TRBD1. J lost 2 bases, V lost 8 bases, and 4 bases had no gene match. Germline V gene data show CDR1 as MNHEY and CDR2 as SVGAGI. This CDR3 spans 13 amino acids. The CDR3 DNA reads TGTGCCAGCCAGAGGACAGGGGCCTACGAGCAGTACTTC. It encodes CASQRTGAYEQYF.

The CDR3 DNA reads TGCAGCGTTGACCCGGGACAGGGGATACACACCTTC. Its translation: CSVDPGQGIHTF. The chain has TRBV29-1 and TRBJ1-2; 10 bases fit TRBD1. Germline V CDR1 and CDR2: SQVTM, ANQGSEA. The CDR3 runs 12 residues. Germline trimming cut 3 bases from V and 12 bases from J; bases unmatched to any gene: 7.

This clonotype has just one count. This chain uses TRBV7-9 with TRBJ2-3; the match to TRBD2 covers 9 bases. CDR1 is SEHNR, CDR2 FQNEAQ, per germline (reference sequence). The ends lost 6 bases at V and 4 bases at J; junction bases unmatched: 11. The CDR3 length is 16 residues. CDR3 loop: CASSTYSGSESDTQYF. The CDR3 coding sequence is TGTGCCAGCAGTACCTATAGCGGGAGTGAGTCAGATACGCAGTATTTT. The whole variable domain, remainder taken from reference TRBV7-9 and TRBJ2-3, is DTGVSQNPRHKITKRGQNVTFRCDPISEHNRLYWYRQTLGQGPEFLTYFQNEAQLEKSRLLSDRFSAERPKGSFSTLEIQRTEQGDSAMYLCASSTYSGSESDTQYFGPGTRLTVL.

CDR3 DNA sequence: TGCGCCAGCCAGCCACGGGCGGGGGTAAGCAATCAGCCCCAGCATTTT. This codes for CASQPRAGVSNQPQHF. This sequence joins TRBV4-1 and TRBJ1-5; D is perhaps TRBD1 (5 bases). This CDR3 has 16 amino acids. Deletions cut 8 bases from V and 1 base from J, with 18 bases between. Looked up from germline, CDR1 is MGHRA and CDR2 is YSYEKL.

The chain employs TRBV7-2 and TRBJ2-5, with D possibly TRBD1 on 5 matching bases. Germline values: CDR1 SGHTA, CDR2 FQGNSA. Trimming removed 7 bases from V and 2 bases from J, with 8 bases in between. This CDR3 has 12 residues. The CDR3 coding sequence is TGTGCCAGCATTCAGGGTCAAGAGACCCAGTACTTC. Residues: CASIQGQETQYF.

The chain uses TRBV5-1 and TRBJ2-6; no clear D. The CDR3 extends over 14 amino acids. Germline CDR1 SGHRS, CDR2 YFSETQ. V shed 4 bases and J shed 4 bases, with 9 bases lying between them. DNA of the CDR3: TGCGCCAGCAGCCACGAACCCGGGGCCAACGTCCTGACTTTC. It codes for CASSHEPGANVLTF.

This clonotype was picked up a small number of times. The chain has TRBV29-1 and TRBJ2-5; possible D gene TRBD1, 6 bases. From germline, CDR1 is SQVTM and CDR2 ANQGSEA. Trimming pared 3 bases from V and 1 base from J, leaving 12 bases between. This CDR3 spans 14 amino acids. The DNA for the CDR3 is TGCAGCGTTGACCGTTGGGGGCCCCAAGAGACCCAGTACTTC. This sequence encodes CSVDRWGPQETQYF.

The rearrangement uses TRBV12-3 or TRBV12-4 and TRBJ1-2; D gene unclear. V dropped 5 bases and J dropped 4 bases, with 11 bases sitting between them. This CDR3 contains 13 residues. The CDR3 loop is CASSPQVVYGYTF. Written as DNA, the CDR3 is TGTGCCAGCAGTCCTCAGGTTGTCTATGGCTACACCTTC.